This T cell receptor beta chain derives from a study of blood T cell repertoires in COVID-19 (TCRdb year 2020). The study in broad terms: Samples covering the acute and convalescent phases of COVID-19 were provided by collaborators in the United States, Italy and Spain. Where available, HLA class I and class II types were taken from metadata supplied by the sample provider and were not determined by assay-based typing. The material from the prospective study consisted of cDNA or gDNA derived from T cells, B-cell-depleted T cells, or PBMCs. The sample metadata nearly always contained a de-identified subject ID, COVID-19 status, age in years and sex. The repertoires were released in a freely available public database intended as a resource for research on the immune response to SARS-CoV-2. Samples were obtained from the ongoing ImmuneRACE study (first 160 participants) and from about 1,300 subjects provided by 6 global collaborators. Deeply sampled blood TCRbeta repertoires from subjects exposed to, actively infected with, or recovered from COVID-19 were included in the dataset. Overall results and qualifications from the work: Clinical and demographic metadata were provided uncurated, with the amount varying by source and participant.

Comment on this clone: The antigen it binds to is not known. No per-base quality is available; no much larger clone lies one base away.

The collaborating institutions used their own protocols to collect whole blood in K2EDTA tubes. Collaborator samples were shipped for TCRbeta analysis as frozen whole blood, isolated PBMCs, or DNA extracted from either sample type. The immunoSEQ Assay, a bias-controlled multiplex PCR, was used to amplify TCRbeta CDR3 regions from genomic DNA. Regarding the original processing steps: The number of nucleated cells in each sample was estimated by amplification of reference gene primers within the assay. Sequence reads were collapsed and filtered to measure the absolute abundance of every unique TCRbeta CDR3 rearrangement. For each sample, productive Simpson clonality was calculated as the square root of Simpson's diversity index over productive rearrangements. TCRdb's version of the immuneACCESS table is confined to in-frame rearrangements and falls short of the full clone set. An unresolved V gene accounts for under half of the shortfall where checked; the remainder is of unknown origin. That table furnishes V, J and clone size, whereas the DNA furnished D and trimming. This sample lists roughly 140,000 clones; under 90% were detected once. The biggest ten clones account for about 38% of the sample.

Reading the germline V gene (reference sequence) gives CDR1 DFQATT and CDR2 SNEGSKA. The CDR3 sequence holds 14 residues, the cysteine and phenylalanine included. Of the read, only the CDR3 DNA is kept; its 42 bases are in frame from base 1. V and J are truncated by 3 bases and 1 base respectively, leaving an intervening sequence of 12 bases. The TCR was taken from a human donor in a cohort sampled during active COVID-19. The sequencing sample was made of peripheral blood. The chain uses TRBV20-1 and TRBJ1-1; a weak D assignment points to TRBD1 (5 bases agree). The nucleotide sequence reads TGCAGTGCTAGTTTTGGAGGGGCGAACACTGAAGCTTTCTTT. Translated, this gives CSASFGGANTEAFF.